The present entry profiles one T cell receptor (beta chain) with its context. A much larger clone is a single base away; this may be a read error. RNA transcripts served as the template for amplifying TCR beta CDR3 regions. The TCR CDR3 was amplified in a first-round RT-PCR using the HTBI primer set. TCRdb reanalysed the multiplex PCR reads using MiXCR and keeps one entry per CDR3 protein. The data contain over 150,000 distinct CDR3 sequences, about 15% of them singletons. This sample is part of a study of T cells in Graves' hyperthyroidism and ophthalmopathy. The length of the CDR3 is 14 residues. J lost 0 bases, V lost 8 bases, and 6 bases had no gene match. Per the germline V gene, CDR1 is KGHSH and CDR2 is LQKENI.

Sequenced sample: blood. This TCR was recovered from a woman in her 50s with Graves' hyperthyroidism. This chain connects TRBV18 to TRBJ1-1, with 7 nucleotides matching TRBD1. CDR3 sequence reads: CASPPDRVNTEAFF. Written as DNA, the CDR3 is TGTGCCAGCCCCCCAGACAGGGTGAACACTGAAGCTTTCTTT.